The 23 T cell receptor beta chains given below trace back to one sample, sequenced in a study of OX40 agonist ivuxolimab in advanced cancers. Receptor libraries were prepared by the immunoSEQ multiplex PCR assay. TCRdb limited this immuneACCESS table to in-frame rearrangements with V and J called. A share of clones is missing; checked studies link under half to unresolved V genes, and the rest is unexplained. Counted in this sample were approximately 66,000 clones; about 86% of them appeared once. The ten largest make up about 0.75% of the sample. This specimen consisted of CD4+ or CD8+ T cells sorted from blood, obtained in a trial of the OX40 agonist ivuxolimab. These receptors came from an adult with an advanced solid tumor such as melanoma, head and neck, liver or kidney cancer.

V usage is TRBV5-1 and J usage is TRBJ2-7; 9 bases line up with TRBD1. The length of the CDR3 is 15 residues. Germline CDR1 is SGHRS and CDR2 is YFSETQ. V dropped 2 bases and J dropped 5; count of bases not matched to a gene: 8. DNA for the CDR3: TGCGCCAGCAGCTTTTCTCCGGGACAGGGTGACGAGCAGTACTTC. It yields the protein CASSFSPGQGDEQYF.

The chain employs TRBV15 and TRBJ2-5, with D tentatively TRBD1 or TRBD2 (5 bases each). CDR1 LNHNV and CDR2 YYDKDF come from the germline V gene (reference sequence). V dropped 0 bases and J dropped 5 bases, with 13 bases sitting between them. CDR3 length equals 15 residues. CDR3 residues: CATSREPGRGETQYF. DNA of the CDR3: TGTGCCACCAGCAGAGAACCAGGGCGAGGGGAGACCCAGTACTTC.

The chain has TRBV5-1 and TRBJ2-1; D might be TRBD2 (5 bases). The CDR3 loop spans 16 amino acids. Deletions cut 3 bases from V and 0 bases from J, with 13 bases between. Germline V CDR1 and CDR2: SGHRS, YFSETQ. The DNA of the CDR3 is TGCGCCAGCAGCTCTACGGACGGGAACTCCTACAATGAGCAGTTCTTC. Encoded protein: CASSSTDGNSYNEQFF.

In its sample, this clone was seen once. CDR3 residues: CASSLTGAGNTIYF. As DNA, the CDR3 is TGCGCCAGCAGCTTAACAGGGGCCGGAAACACCATATATTTT. The rearrangement joins TRBV5-1 to TRBJ1-3; 7 bases line up with TRBD1. CDR3 length: 14 residues. Germline CDR1 is SGHRS and CDR2 is YFSETQ. V was clipped by 2 bases and J by 4 bases; unmatched bases: 3.

The J gene is TRBJ1-2, the V gene TRBV7-9; no definite D call. The V gene's germline CDR1 is SEHNR and CDR2 FQNEAQ (reference sequence). The CDR3 is made up of 12 amino acids. V lost 3 bases, J lost 8 bases, and 10 bases lay in between. CDR3 protein: CASSLAASGYTF. The CDR3 DNA is TGTGCCAGCAGCTTGGCAGCATCCGGCTACACCTTC.

This clone was seen only once. The V and J genes are TRBV4-1 and TRBJ2-3, with TRBD1 matching over 9 bases. This CDR3 region has 16 residues. J gave up 2 bases and V 3 bases, and 6 bases lay outside the gene matches. Looked up from germline, CDR1 is MGHRA and CDR2 is YSYEKL. In DNA, the CDR3 is TGCGCCAGCAGCCACAGCGGGACAGGGACCACAGATACGCAGTATTTT. It encodes CASSHSGTGTTDTQYF.

This chain connects TRBV27 to TRBJ2-7; D is unresolved. V was shortened by 0 bases and J by 1 base, with 7 bases between the two germline ends. This CDR3 spans 14 amino acids. Germline assignment: CDR1 MNHEY and CDR2 SMNVEV (reference sequence). Written as DNA, the CDR3 is TGTGCCAGCAGTTTATCCCCAGGTTCCTACGAGCAGTACTTC. It codes for CASSLSPGSYEQYF.

V usage is TRBV5-1 and J usage is TRBJ2-1, with unresolved D. Germline V gene lookup returns CDR1 SGHRS and CDR2 YFSETQ. The V and J ends lost 0 bases and 5 bases respectively, with 9 bases between them. The CDR3 totals 14 residues. CDR3: CASSLGSANNEQFF. The CDR3 DNA reads TGCGCCAGCAGCTTGGGTTCAGCCAACAATGAGCAGTTCTTC. The full variable domain, its missing parts supplied by reference TRBV5-1 and TRBJ2-1, is KAGVTQTPRYLIKTRGQQVTLSCSPISGHRSVSWYQQTPGQGLQFLFEYFSETQRNKGNFPGRFSGRQFSNSRSEMNVSTLELGDSALYLCASSLGSANNEQFFGPGTRLTVL.

This sequence joins TRBV27 and TRBJ2-7; 7 bases fit TRBD1. The germline gives CDR1 MNHEY, CDR2 SMNVEV (reference sequence). With V trimmed by 4 bases and J by 3 bases, 9 bases remained unmatched. This CDR3 has 15 residues. The CDR3 sequence: CASSSTGPPHYEQYF. DNA for the CDR3: TGTGCCAGCAGTTCGACAGGGCCTCCCCACTACGAGCAGTACTTC.

The chain recombines TRBV12-5 with TRBJ2-7; 7 bases align to TRBD2. Germline CDR1 LGHNT, CDR2 FRNRAP. The length of the CDR3 is 16 residues. With 7 bases clipped from V and 3 bases from J, the junction kept 15 bases outside the gene matches. The CDR3 sequence: CASARTGGSGHYEQYF. CDR3 bases: TGTGCTAGTGCCCGGACGGGGGGATCAGGCCACTACGAGCAGTACTTC.

The V gene is TRBV6-5, the J gene TRBJ2-1, with 13 bases aligning to TRBD2. The junction had 6 bases not matched to a gene; V was cut back by 7 bases and J by 6 bases. This CDR3 is built from 15 residues. Germline CDR1 and CDR2: MNHEY and SVGAGI. Here the CDR3 DNA reads TGTGCCAGCACTCTACTAGCGGGAGGGAGCAATGAGCAGTTCTTC. Translation: CASTLLAGGSNEQFF.

The chain recombines TRBV19 with TRBJ2-1, with 7 bases matching TRBD2. Germline-derived CDR1 and CDR2 are LNHDA and SQIVND (reference sequence). V was clipped by 2 bases and J by 6 bases; unmatched bases: 7. The length of the CDR3 is 15 residues. The CDR3 nucleotides read TGTGCCAGTAGTATAACCGGACTAGTCTCCAATGAGCAGTTCTTC. It yields the protein CASSITGLVSNEQFF.

The chain joins TRBV4-2 to TRBJ2-1, with D possibly TRBD1 on 6 matching bases. CDR1 is LGHNA and CDR2 is YNFKEQ in the germline V gene. The CDR3 consists of 14 residues. V was pared by 6 bases and J by 5 bases, with 14 bases between. CDR3 DNA: TGTGCCAGCAGAACAGGGAGAAGTGACAATGAGCAGTTCTTC. Its protein is CASRTGRSDNEQFF.

This clone has more than one count but fewer than ten. The CDR3 reads CASSLRVEQFF. CDR3 sequence (DNA): TGTGCCAGCAGCTTAAGGGTTGAGCAGTTCTTC. V usage is TRBV13 and J usage is TRBJ2-1; no clear D. The germline gives CDR1 PRHDT, CDR2 FYEKMQ (reference sequence). This CDR3 is built from 11 residues. V was shortened by 2 bases and J by 9 bases, with 5 bases between the two germline ends.

This clone has a single count. The chain is built from TRBV2 and TRBJ2-3, with TRBD2 matching 9 bases. The CDR3 is 14 amino acids. Germline values: CDR1 SNHLY, CDR2 FYNNEI. V lost 7 bases and J lost 7; bases outside the gene matches: 9. The CDR3 protein is CASNLAGPAYTQYF. CDR3 DNA: TGTGCCAGCAATCTAGCGGGGCCTGCTTATACGCAGTATTTT.

In its sample, this clone was seen once. The rearrangement links TRBV27 to TRBJ2-1; a weak D match, TRBD1 (5 bases). The CDR3 covers 14 residues. Germline V lookup: CDR1 MNHEY, CDR2 SMNVEV (reference sequence). Trimming removed 5 bases at V and 12 bases at J, with 20 bases between. The CDR3 here is CASSPLQGGGWQFF. CDR3 nucleotide sequence: TGTGCCAGCAGTCCCCTCCAGGGCGGCGGATGGCAGTTCTTC.

J is TRBJ2-7 and V is TRBV6-6; either TRBD1 or TRBD2 may fit D (5 bases each). CDR3 length: 12 residues. Trimming shortened V by 5 bases and J by 5 bases, and 10 bases separated the two germline ends. The germline CDR1 and CDR2 sequences are MNHNY and SVGAGI (reference sequence). The DNA for the CDR3 is TGTGCCAGCAGTCGGGGACCTGACGAGCAGTACTTC. Translated: CASSRGPDEQYF.

The chain joins TRBV11-2 to TRBJ2-1; 8 bases align to TRBD1. The V gene's germline CDR1 is SGHAT and CDR2 FQNNGV. V lost 5 bases to trimming and J lost 2 bases; unmatched junction nucleotides: 8. The CDR3 is 16 residues long. The chain's CDR3 is CASSIRGQATYNEQFF. CDR3 in DNA: TGTGCCAGCAGCATCCGGGGACAGGCGACCTACAATGAGCAGTTCTTC.

The genes are TRBV6-6 and TRBJ1-2; D is unresolved. V dropped 4 bases and J dropped 0 bases, with 15 bases sitting between them. Per germline, CDR1 MNHNY and CDR2 SVGAGI (reference sequence). There are 16 residues in the CDR3. The CDR3 coding sequence is TGTGCCAGCAGTTCCAACGGCCGGGTATCTAACTATGGCTACACCTTC. Amino acids: CASSSNGRVSNYGYTF.

The table lists this clone with a count of one. This sequence joins TRBV28 and TRBJ2-1; D is unclear. Trimming left V 1 base short and J 7 bases short, with 14 bases between. Germline lookup yields CDR1 MDHEN and CDR2 SYDVKM. The CDR3 totals 15 residues. This CDR3 reads CASSLSDMLGNEQFF. In nucleotides, the CDR3 is TGTGCCAGCAGTTTATCCGACATGTTAGGGAATGAGCAGTTCTTC.

This clone came up once. The chain employs TRBV7-8 and TRBJ2-1; D call uncertain. From germline, CDR1 is SGHVS and CDR2 FQNEAQ. This CDR3 comprises 14 residues. V was shortened by 6 bases and J by 0 bases, with 9 bases between the two germline ends. The CDR3 bases are TGTGCCAGCAGGGATCGAAGCTCCTACAATGAGCAGTTCTTC. It yields the protein CASRDRSSYNEQFF.

The rearrangement links TRBV19 to TRBJ2-1; 7 bases fit TRBD2. The germline V gene has CDR1 LNHDA and CDR2 SQIVND (reference sequence). The CDR3 length is 15 residues. V trimming: 8 bases; J trimming: 5 bases; junction bases outside the gene matches: 12. The CDR3 DNA reads as TGTGCCAGTGACCCCGGGACTACTTATAACAATGAGCAGTTCTTC. As protein: CASDPGTTYNNEQFF.

As concerns this clone: The sample holds other DNA sequences that translate to the same CDR3. The V and J genes are TRBV11-3 and TRBJ2-2, with D uncertain. This CDR3 comprises 12 residues. In germline, CDR1 is SGHNT, CDR2 YENEEA. The V end lost 4 bases, the J end lost 3 bases, and 3 bases lay between the germline ends. CDR3 in amino acids: CASSSHTGELFF. The CDR3 DNA reads as TGTGCCAGCAGCTCCCACACCGGGGAGCTGTTTTTT. Filled out from reference TRBV11-3 and TRBJ2-2, the complete variable domain reads EAGVVQSPRYKIIEKKQPVAFWCNPISGHNTLYWYLQNLGQGPELLIRYENEEAVDDSQLPKDRFSAERLKGVDSTLKIQPAELGDSAVYLCASSSHTGELFFGEGSRLTVL.